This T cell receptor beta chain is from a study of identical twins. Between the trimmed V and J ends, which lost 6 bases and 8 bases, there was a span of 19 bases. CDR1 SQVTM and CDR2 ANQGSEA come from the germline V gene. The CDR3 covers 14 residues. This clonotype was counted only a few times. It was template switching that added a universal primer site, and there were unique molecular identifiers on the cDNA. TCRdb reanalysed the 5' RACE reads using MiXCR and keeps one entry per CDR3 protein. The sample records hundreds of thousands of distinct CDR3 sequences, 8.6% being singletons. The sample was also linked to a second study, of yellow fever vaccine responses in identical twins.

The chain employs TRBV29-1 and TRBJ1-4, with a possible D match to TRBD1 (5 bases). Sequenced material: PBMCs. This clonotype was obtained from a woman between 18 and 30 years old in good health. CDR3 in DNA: TGCAGCGTGGCCGTCAGTCTGGGGCGGGAAAAACTGTTTTTT. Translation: CSVAVSLGREKLFF.